Sequencing of this T cell receptor beta chain was carried out in a study of T cell changes during pregnancy in multiple sclerosis. The repertoire was sequenced with immunoSEQ multiplex PCR; TCRdb's copy has only in-frame clones and lacks some. The sample consists of fewer than 85,000 clones, around 92% of them appearing once. Sequencing was performed on peripheral blood, taken in the third trimester of pregnancy. The TCR comes from a female donor in good health, enrolled as a control in a pregnancy study.

The CDR3 here is CASSPEGATYEKLFF. The CDR3 nucleotides read TGTGCCAGCAGTCCGGAGGGGGCGACGTATGAAAAACTGTTTTTT. The chain is built from TRBV28 and TRBJ1-4, with 7 bases that match TRBD1. Per germline, CDR1 MDHEN and CDR2 SYDVKM. V was pared by 5 bases and J by 6 bases, with 9 bases of the junction left unmatched. The CDR3 loop spans 15 amino acids.